A selection of T cell receptor beta chains follows, all from one sample in a study of CD8 T cells in ankylosing spondylitis. TCRdb re-derived calls from the 5' RACE reads in MiXCR, one entry per CDR3 protein. The sample records 250,000 or so distinct CDR3 sequences, approximately 24% being singletons. The specimen was blood, either unsorted or a sorted T cell fraction (not recorded which). The receptors derive from a male donor with ankylosing spondylitis or in good health (not recorded which). Both conserved end residues are part of each CDR3. D genes are given only for firm matches. Clone size appears in some rows only: once, few, many, or a class for an expanded clone.

d_call	clone_size	j_call	v_call	cdr3_aa	cdr3_nt
TRBD2	few	TRBJ2-7	TRBV24-1	CATSAVRGLAGDYEQYF	TGTGCCACCAGTGCCGTCCGGGGACTAGCGGGGGACTACGAGCAGTACTTC
.	many	TRBJ2-5	TRBV20-1	CSANGGAAETQYF	TGCAGTGCTAACGGGGGTGCCGCAGAGACCCAGTACTTC
TRBD2	.	TRBJ2-1	TRBV20-1	CSASSLAGGGEQFF	TGCAGTGCTAGTTCACTAGCGGGGGGGGGCGAGCAGTTCTTC
TRBD2	few	TRBJ2-3	TRBV6-6	CASGEGDTQYF	TGTGCCAGCGGGGAGGGAGATACGCAGTATTTT
.	few	TRBJ1-3	TRBV9	CASSVADFSGNTIYF	TGTGCCAGCAGCGTAGCGGACTTCTCTGGAAACACCATATATTTT
TRBD2	many	TRBJ2-1	TRBV20-1	CSALAGGPSEQFF	TGCAGTGCTCTTGCGGGGGGGCCAAGTGAGCAGTTCTTC
TRBD2	many	TRBJ2-7	TRBV20-1	CSAPTSGGSYEQYF	TGCAGTGCTCCTACTAGCGGGGGCTCCTACGAGCAGTACTTC
.	many	TRBJ2-1	TRBV29-1	CSVEDANEQFF	TGCAGCGTTGAAGACGCCAATGAGCAGTTCTTC
.	many	TRBJ1-1	TRBV29-1	CSVGRGMGTEAFF	TGCAGCGTCGGCCGGGGGATGGGCACTGAAGCTTTCTTT
.	.	TRBJ2-2	TRBV5-5	CARSPGPPSGELFF	TGTGCCAGGAGCCCCGGGCCACCGAGCGGGGAGCTGTTTTTT
TRBD1	many	TRBJ1-5	TRBV20-1	CSAQNTGTGFDQPQHF	TGCAGTGCCCAAAATACCGGGACAGGTTTTGATCAGCCCCAGCATTTT
TRBD2	once	TRBJ2-1	TRBV7-2	CASSPQTSGGVQKFF	TGTGCCAGCAGCCCGCAGACTAGCGGGGGGGTCCAAAAGTTCTTC
.	many	TRBJ1-4	TRBV5-1	CASSSRSTEGEKLFF	TGCGCCAGCAGCTCTCGGTCCACTGAGGGAGAAAAACTGTTTTTT
.	.	TRBJ1-2	TRBV10-3	CAGRDGTNYGYTF	TGTGCCGGTCGGGACGGTACTAACTATGGCTACACCTTC
.	few	TRBJ2-5	TRBV20-1	CSARDLGQGETQYF	TGCAGTGCTAGAGATCTGGGTCAGGGGGAGACCCAGTACTTC
TRBD1	few	TRBJ1-2	TRBV25-1	CASSEVGTGGASGYTF	TGTGCCAGCAGTGAAGTGGGGACAGGGGGCGCATCTGGCTACACCTTC
TRBD1	many	TRBJ2-7	TRBV29-1	CSVRDRVFGEQYF	TGCAGCGTACGGGACAGGGTTTTCGGCGAGCAGTACTTC
.	many	TRBJ1-5	TRBV20-1	CSATGRTNQPQHF	TGCAGTGCTACAGGACGGACCAATCAGCCCCAGCATTTT
TRBD1	many	TRBJ1-1	TRBV4-1	CASSQLRDSRVEAFF	TGCGCCAGCAGCCAACTCCGGGACAGCCGGGTGGAGGCTTTCTTT
.	few	TRBJ1-1	TRBV20-1	CSAPDGNTEAFF	TGCAGTGCTCCGGACGGGAACACTGAAGCTTTCTTT
.	.	TRBJ2-3	TRBV20-1	CSADQDGESTDTQYF	TGCAGTGCCGATCAGGACGGGGAAAGCACAGATACGCAGTATTTT
.	.	TRBJ2-3	TRBV12-3/TRBV12-4	CASSFGRNTDTQYF	TGTGCCAGCAGTTTTGGCAGGAACACAGATACGCAGTATTTT
.	many	TRBJ1-5	TRBV6-1	CASSESYRILGNQPQHF	TGTGCCAGCAGTGAATCGTACCGAATCTTGGGCAATCAGCCCCAGCATTTT
.	.	TRBJ1-5	TRBV6-5	CASSYSGGNQPQHF	TGTGCCAGCAGTTACTCCGGGGGCAATCAGCCCCAGCATTTT
.	few	TRBJ2-5	TRBV12-3/TRBV12-4	CASGPGAQETQYF	TGTGCCAGCGGCCCGGGGGCACAAGAGACCCAGTACTTC
TRBD2	.	TRBJ2-5	TRBV12-3/TRBV12-4	CASSFSSAGGTTQYF	TGTGCCAGCAGTTTTTCATCTGCGGGGGGGACGACCCAGTACTTC
.	.	TRBJ1-2	TRBV27	CASSFRRNYGYTF	TGTGCCAGCAGTTTCCGCAGGAACTATGGCTACACCTTC
TRBD1	.	TRBJ2-1	TRBV7-2	CASSSGTGGVNEQFF	TGTGCCAGCAGCTCCGGGACAGGGGGCGTAAATGAGCAGTTCTTC
.	few	TRBJ2-1	TRBV20-1	CSARDDGKGESEQFF	TGCAGTGCTAGAGATGATGGGAAAGGAGAAAGTGAGCAGTTCTTC
.	many	TRBJ2-1	TRBV20-1	CSATGKAEQFF	TGCAGTGCCACCGGTAAGGCTGAGCAGTTCTTC
TRBD1	many	TRBJ2-5	TRBV2	CASSVQTGRETQYF	TGTGCCAGCAGTGTCCAGACAGGGAGAGAGACCCAGTACTTC
.	.	TRBJ2-1	TRBV7-9	CASSSSWTYNEQFF	TGTGCCAGCAGCTCCAGTTGGACGTACAATGAGCAGTTCTTC
.	.	TRBJ1-2	TRBV20-1	CSASFPGRNYGYTF	TGCAGTGCTAGTTTCCCAGGGCGTAACTATGGCTACACCTTC
.	.	TRBJ2-7	TRBV19	CASSARRGSYEQYF	TGTGCCAGTAGTGCCCGCAGGGGCTCCTACGAGCAGTACTTC
.	many	TRBJ1-1	TRBV12-3/TRBV12-4	CASNSGLNTEAFF	TGTGCCAGCAACTCCGGGTTAAACACTGAAGCTTTCTTT
.	few	TRBJ1-6	TRBV20-1	CSVARQAVNSPLHF	TGCAGTGTTGCAAGACAGGCCGTTAATTCACCCCTCCACTTT
TRBD1	.	TRBJ1-4	TRBV7-3	CASSLSGTGSEKLFF	TGTGCCAGCAGCTTATCGGGGACAGGGAGTGAAAAACTGTTTTTT
TRBD1	many	TRBJ2-5	TRBV2	CASSQDRGETQYF	TGTGCCAGCAGTCAAGACAGGGGAGAGACCCAGTACTTC
.	many	TRBJ2-1	TRBV12-3/TRBV12-4	CASSLARHNEQFF	TGTGCCAGCAGTTTAGCGCGCCACAATGAGCAGTTCTTC
.	many	TRBJ1-5	TRBV21-1	CASSKGTEYQPQHF	TGTGCCAGCAGCAAAGGGACAGAATATCAGCCCCAGCATTTT
TRBD1	once	TRBJ2-1	TRBV12-3/TRBV12-4	CASSLAQGAGNEQFF	TGTGCCAGCAGTTTAGCCCAGGGGGCTGGCAATGAGCAGTTCTTC
TRBD1	.	TRBJ2-1	TRBV5-1	CASSQQGKHNEQFF	TGCGCCAGCAGCCAACAGGGGAAGCACAATGAGCAGTTCTTC
.	few	TRBJ1-4	TRBV12-3/TRBV12-4	CASGVRSTNEKLFF	TGTGCCAGCGGCGTACGGTCAACTAATGAAAAACTGTTTTTT
.	few	TRBJ1-2	TRBV29-1	CSVVGEAYGYTF	TGCAGCGTTGTGGGGGAAGCCTATGGCTACACCTTC
.	many	TRBJ2-2	TRBV5-1	CASSLTQNTGELFF	TGCGCCAGCAGCTTGACACAGAACACCGGGGAGCTGTTTTTT
.	.	TRBJ2-2	TRBV20-1	CSAYREVHTGELFF	TGCAGTGCCTACAGGGAGGTGCACACCGGGGAGCTGTTTTTT
.	.	TRBJ2-3	TRBV2	CASSLEDWDTQYF	TGTGCCAGCAGTTTAGAGGACTGGGATACGCAGTATTTT